This passage covers 5 T cell receptor beta chains from one sample sequenced in a study of cytomegalovirus exposure and HLA in healthy donors. PCR employed 60 Vbeta and 13 Jbeta primers. Method: immunoSEQ multiplex PCR; TCRdb's copy keeps in-frame clones and lacks some. The table records 130,000 or so clones, approximately 78% of them present only once. Sequencing input: PBMCs. The receptors were gathered from a woman in her forties or fifties in good health and CMV-seropositive.

The rearrangement links TRBV2 to TRBJ1-6, with D possibly matching TRBD1 (6 bases). CDR1 and CDR2 from the germline V gene are SNHLY and FYNNEI. The CDR3 totals 16 residues. V lost 2 bases to trimming and J lost 7 bases, with 15 bases between them. The CDR3 sequence: CASSEMTGVPNSPLHF. CDR3 nucleotide sequence: TGTGCCAGCAGTGAAATGACAGGAGTACCGAATTCACCCCTCCACTTT.

The chain is built from TRBV6-5 and TRBJ1-1; D not certain. This CDR3 has 13 amino acids. Trimming removed 5 bases at V and 5 bases at J, with 12 bases between. From germline, CDR1 is MNHEY and CDR2 SVGAGI. CDR3 amino acids: CASSGLDGTEAFF. The CDR3 nucleotides read TGTGCCAGCAGTGGACTGGATGGTACTGAAGCTTTCTTT.

The chain uses TRBV2 and TRBJ2-2; D unclear. CDR1 and CDR2 (germline): SNHLY, FYNNEI. The V and J ends lost 8 bases and 6 bases respectively, with 4 bases between them. The CDR3 is 10 amino acids. The CDR3 here is CASRSGELFF. DNA for the CDR3: TGTGCCAGCCGTTCCGGGGAGCTGTTTTTT.

The chain is built from TRBV27 and TRBJ2-7; possibly TRBD1 for D (6 bases). The CDR3 covers 15 residues. The germline gives CDR1 MNHEY, CDR2 SMNVEV (reference sequence). V lost 3 bases to trimming and J lost 2 bases, with 14 bases between them. The CDR3 loop reads CASSFSSRQAYEQYF. Here the CDR3 DNA reads TGTGCCAGCAGTTTCTCTTCCCGACAGGCCTACGAGCAGTACTTC.

The genes are TRBV7-9 and TRBJ2-5; possibly TRBD1 for D (6 bases). Trimming pared 1 base from V and 1 base from J, leaving 13 bases between. The CDR3 is made up of 16 amino acids. Germline CDR1 is SEHNR and CDR2 is FQNEAQ (reference sequence). As DNA, the CDR3 is TGTGCCAGCAGCTTAGGAGGGGGTGGGACCCAAGAGACCCAGTACTTC. As protein: CASSLGGGGTQETQYF. The full variable domain, with the rest looked up from reference TRBV7-9 and TRBJ2-5, is DTGVSQNPRHKITKRGQNVTFRCDPISEHNRLYWYRQTLGQGPEFLTYFQNEAQLEKSRLLSDRFSAERPKGSFSTLEIQRTEQGDSAMYLCASSLGGGGTQETQYFGPGTRLLVL.